These T cell receptor beta chains were read from a single sample in a study of shared clonotypes between healthy human individuals. Profiled with immunoSEQ multiplex PCR; TCRdb holds only in-frame clones, not every one. Of about 510,000 clones detected, 75% to 85% appear once; the ten largest clones hold 13%. The material sequenced was PBMCs. Source of these receptors: a woman in her 40s in good health. Some clones in this sample may be carry-over from other donors' samples. The CDR3 runs from the conserved cysteine through the conserved F or W. D genes are given only for firm matches. Size tells how often a clone was seen (once, few, many) or the class of an expanded clone, and some rows leave it out.

TRBV6-6	TRBJ2-7	NA	once	TGTGCCAGCAGTGGCGGCTCCTACGAGCAGTACTTC	CASSGGSYEQYF
TRBV18	TRBJ1-2	NA	NA	TGTGCCAGCTCACCACCTACGAAGGGGCATGGCTACACCTTC	CASSPPTKGHGYTF
TRBV6-5	TRBJ2-5	NA	NA	TGTGCCAGCACCCGAGAGGAGACCCAGTACTTC	CASTREETQYF
TRBV18	TRBJ2-7	TRBD2	NA	TGTGCCAGCTCACCATCCCGCTCGGGCCTAGCGGGAACAGAGCAGTACTTC	CASSPSRSGLAGTEQYF
TRBV4-1	TRBJ2-7	TRBD2	once	TGCGCCAGCAGCCAAGAGCCTAGCGGCCTGCCCTACGAGCAGTACTTC	CASSQEPSGLPYEQYF
TRBV4-3	TRBJ2-7	NA	NA	TGCGCCAGCAGCCAATCCGCTCTCGGGACCGACTACTACGAGCAGTACTTC	CASSQSALGTDYYEQYF
TRBV5-4	TRBJ1-2	NA	NA	TGTGCCAGCAGCTTGTCCCCCAGGGCCCCCTATGATGGCTACACCTTC	CASSLSPRAPYDGYTF
TRBV30	TRBJ2-3	NA	NA	TGTGCCTGGAGTGTACGGGGTAGCACAGATACGCAGTATTTT	CAWSVRGSTDTQYF
TRBV28	TRBJ1-5	NA	NA	TGTGCCAGCACCTTAACCAACCTACGGGGGGCAAATCAGCCCCAGCATTTT	CASTLTNLRGANQPQHF
TRBV6-5	TRBJ2-7	NA	NA	TGTGCCAGCAGTCTGGCCGGGAGCGGCTACGAGCAGTACTTC	CASSLAGSGYEQYF
TRBV29-1	TRBJ2-3	TRBD2	NA	TGCAGCGTTGAAGGACGGACTAGCGGCACAGATACGCAGTATTTT	CSVEGRTSGTDTQYF